These 21 T cell receptor beta chains originate from one sample sequenced in a study of T cell responses to AZD1222 COVID-19 vaccine. Clones were sequenced by immunoSEQ multiplex PCR, and TCRdb holds only the in-frame ones, with some missing. The sample shows 70,000 or so clones, less than 90% of them seen only once. The sequencing here drew on peripheral blood, taken 28 days after the second AZD1222 dose. The receptors were sampled from an adult who received the AZD1222 COVID-19 vaccine.

This clone was recorded once. The gene calls are TRBV5-1 and TRBJ1-1, with D possibly TRBD1 on 5 matching bases. Per germline, CDR1 SGHRS and CDR2 YFSETQ. The V gene lost 0 bases and the J gene lost 1 base, with 13 bases spanning the gap. The CDR3 length is 16 residues. The CDR3 DNA reads TGCGCCAGCAGCTTGGGGGGGAACCCCGGGAACACTGAAGCTTTCTTT. Translating gives CASSLGGNPGNTEAFF. The full variable domain, completed using reference TRBV5-1 and TRBJ1-1, is KAGVTQTPRYLIKTRGQQVTLSCSPISGHRSVSWYQQTPGQGLQFLFEYFSETQRNKGNFPGRFSGRQFSNSRSEMNVSTLELGDSALYLCASSLGGNPGNTEAFFGQGTRLTVV.

This clone was detected only once. The chain is built from TRBV5-4 and TRBJ1-3, with a tentative D call TRBD1 (5 bases). CDR1 is SGHNT and CDR2 is YYREEE in the germline V gene (reference sequence). Trimming took 10 bases from V and 4 from J, leaving 15 bases between them. There are 13 residues in the CDR3. The CDR3 DNA follows: TGTGCCGGGGGATACAGGTCCGGAAACACCATATATTTT. Amino acids: CAGGYRSGNTIYF.

This clone was seen a single time. This chain joins TRBV7-9 and TRBJ2-5, with TRBD1 identical over 9 bases. Germline V gene sequence: CDR1 SEHNR, CDR2 FQNEAQ (reference sequence). The length of the CDR3 is 16 residues. Trimming removed 0 bases from V and 5 bases from J; junction bases left unmatched: 7. CDR3 amino acids: CASSLAGTGLGETQYF. DNA for the CDR3: TGTGCCAGCAGCTTAGCCGGGACAGGGCTGGGGGAGACCCAGTACTTC.

CDR3 in amino acids: CASTTGPTKQYF. The CDR3, as DNA: TGTGCCAGCACGACAGGACCTACGAAGCAGTACTTC. V usage is TRBV2 and J usage is TRBJ2-7; the D gene is possibly TRBD1 (6 bases). Germline V lookup: CDR1 SNHLY, CDR2 FYNNEI. The germline V and J ends were trimmed by 7 bases and 8 bases, with 15 bases remaining between them. There are 12 residues in the CDR3. Using reference TRBV2 and TRBJ2-7 for the parts outside the CDR3, the full variable domain is EPEVTQTPSHQVTQMGQEVILRCVPISNHLYFYWYRQILGQKVEFLVSFYNNEISEKSEIFDDQFSVERPDGSNFTLKIRSTKLEDSAMYFCASTTGPTKQYFGPGTRLTVT.

This clone was seen a few times. The sample has other DNA sequences that encode this CDR3 too. This chain uses TRBV7-2 with TRBJ1-1; D not certain. CDR1 and CDR2 from the germline V gene are SGHTA and FQGNSA. The CDR3 is 12 amino acids. The V end lost 0 bases, the J end lost 7 bases, and 6 bases lay between the germline ends. CDR3 DNA: TGTGCCAGCAGCTTAGCCGCCGGTGAAGCTTTCTTT. It translates to CASSLAAGEAFF. The full variable domain, rest sourced from reference TRBV7-2 and TRBJ1-1, is GAGVSQSPSNKVTEKGKDVELRCDPISGHTALYWYRQSLGQGLEFLIYFQGNSAPDKSGLPSDRFSAERTGGSVSTLTIQRTQQEDSAVYLCASSLAAGEAFFGQGTRLTVV.

The chain uses TRBV5-4 and TRBJ2-7; the D gene is possibly TRBD1 (5 bases). Germline CDR1 SGHNT, CDR2 YYREEE (reference sequence). This CDR3 is 12 amino acids long. With 4 bases removed from V and 3 bases from J, the gap between germline ends came to 8 bases. The CDR3 is CASSRGNYEQYF. In DNA form, the CDR3 reads TGTGCCAGCAGCAGGGGAAACTACGAGCAGTACTTC.

The count of this clone is one. The CDR3 nucleotides are TGTGCCAGCAGCTTTGCCCGGGGCCCAACCGACGAGCAGTACTTC. Encoded protein: CASSFARGPTDEQYF. The chain joins TRBV11-3 to TRBJ2-7; D could derive from TRBD1 or TRBD2 (5 bases each). The CDR3 sequence is 15 residues long. CDR1 and CDR2 (germline): SGHNT, YENEEA. V shed 3 bases and J shed 5 bases, with 17 bases lying between them.

CDR3 DNA sequence: TGTGCCAGCAGGTCGTCCTACGGCTACACCTTC. The encoded protein is CASRSSYGYTF. This rearrangement joins TRBV6-5 to TRBJ1-2; D is ambiguous. This CDR3 has 11 amino acids. V was pared by 6 bases and J by 8 bases, with 10 bases between. The V gene's germline CDR1 is MNHEY and CDR2 SVGAGI.

The V gene is TRBV5-4, the J gene TRBJ2-7; TRBD2 matches 12 bases. V lost 4 bases to trimming and J lost 1 base; unmatched junction nucleotides: 3. The CDR3 runs to 15 residues. Looked up from germline, CDR1 is SGHNT and CDR2 is YYREEE (reference sequence). CDR3 sequence: CASSRTSGKSYEQYF. DNA for the CDR3: TGTGCCAGCAGCCGGACTAGCGGGAAGTCCTACGAGCAGTACTTC.

This chain joins TRBV27 and TRBJ1-1, with D uncertain. V was pared by 5 bases and J by 1 base, with 8 bases between. Germline V gives CDR1 MNHEY, CDR2 SMNVEV (reference sequence). The CDR3 extends over 13 amino acids. CDR3 protein: CASSPTQNTEAFF. CDR3 in DNA: TGTGCCAGCAGTCCGACCCAGAACACTGAAGCTTTCTTT.

In its sample, this clone was seen a few times. The chain combines TRBV6-4 with TRBJ1-2, with 9 bases fitting TRBD1. The CDR3 sequence is 16 residues long. Germline assignment: CDR1 MRHNA and CDR2 SNTAGT. Losses at the gene ends were 4 bases for V and 6 bases for J; bases not matched to a gene: 12. Here the CDR3 DNA reads TGTGCCAGCAGTGGGTCACACAGGGGGCTCTACGATGGCTACACCTTC. This translates into CASSGSHRGLYDGYTF.

The CDR3 DNA follows: TGTGCCAGCAGCTTCGGACCGCAAGAGACCCAGTACTTC. The encoded protein is CASSFGPQETQYF. The chain carries TRBV5-4 and TRBJ2-5; D not resolved. V was cut by 2 bases and J by 2 bases, with 7 bases left in between. Germline-derived CDR1 and CDR2 are SGHNT and YYREEE (reference sequence). The CDR3 totals 13 residues.

As concerns this clone: The limits of the CDR3 on the DNA are not certain, so only TCRdb's listed CDR3 is given. The chain has TRBV12-1 and TRBJ2-7; the DNA was not used to check the table's D call, TRBD1. TRBV12-1 is a recognized pseudogene. The CDR3 spans 14 amino acids, including both terminal residues. The CDR3: CASSFAAGAYEQYF.

The chain has TRBV3-1 (or the pseudogene TRBV3-2) and TRBJ1-2, with 7 bases identical to TRBD1. CDR1 is LGHDT and CDR2 is YNNKEL in the germline V gene (reference sequence). J was trimmed by 1 base and V by 6 bases; bases with no gene match: 8. The CDR3 covers 15 residues. CDR3 loop: CASSTTGLFNYGYTF. The DNA of the CDR3 is TGTGCCAGCAGTACGACAGGGCTCTTTAACTATGGCTACACCTTC.

The chain couples TRBV4-2 to TRBJ2-3, with 9 bases matching TRBD2. The V and J ends lost 1 base and 4 bases, in that order; junction bases with no gene match: 3. Per the germline V gene, CDR1 is LGHNA and CDR2 is YNFKEQ. The length of the CDR3 is 15 residues. The chain's CDR3 is CASSQGGGEADTQYF. The CDR3 DNA follows: TGTGCCAGCAGCCAAGGCGGGGGGGAGGCAGATACGCAGTATTTT.

V gene TRBV19 combines with J gene TRBJ1-2; possibly TRBD1 for D (5 bases). Germline V gene data show CDR1 as LNHDA and CDR2 as SQIVND (reference sequence). Trimming pared 7 bases from V and 2 bases from J, leaving 14 bases between. This CDR3 contains 14 residues. The CDR3 here is CASKPGRQNYGYTF. The CDR3 nucleotides are TGTGCCAGTAAGCCGGGACGTCAAAACTATGGCTACACCTTC. Based on the CDR3 plus reference TRBV19 and TRBJ1-2, the full variable domain is DGGITQSPKYLFRKEGQNVTLSCEQNLNHDAMYWYRQDPGQGLRLIYYSQIVNDFQKGDIAEGYSVSREKKESFPLTVTSAQKNPTAFYLCASKPGRQNYGYTFGSGTRLTVV.

CDR3 sequence (DNA): TGTGCCTGGAGTCGGGATACGCAGTATTTT. It translates to CAWSRDTQYF. The chain carries TRBV30 and TRBJ2-3; D not resolved. The V gene's germline CDR1 is GTSNPN and CDR2 SVGIG (reference sequence). The V gene lost 2 bases and the J gene lost 6 bases, with 3 bases spanning the gap. This CDR3 has 10 amino acids.

J is TRBJ1-2 and V is TRBV27; perhaps TRBD1 as D (5 bases). V was trimmed by 0 bases and J by 4 bases, leaving 12 bases between them. Germline values: CDR1 MNHEY, CDR2 SMNVEV (reference sequence). The CDR3 consists of 15 residues. The CDR3 DNA follows: TGTGCCAGCAGTTTATCGTATGGGACCACCTATGGCTACACCTTC. Residues: CASSLSYGTTYGYTF.

The CDR3 is CASSSEGPGELFF. The CDR3 DNA sequence: TGTGCCAGCAGCTCAGAAGGGCCCGGGGAGCTGTTTTTT. This chain joins TRBV7-2 and TRBJ2-2; D uncertain. The V gene's germline CDR1 is SGHTA and CDR2 FQGNSA. The germline V and J ends were trimmed by 4 bases and 6 bases, with 9 bases remaining between them. The CDR3 length is 13 residues.

The CDR3 loop reads CASSLTANYGYTF. Here the CDR3 DNA reads TGTGCCAGCAGTTTAACGGCTAACTATGGCTACACCTTC. The rearrangement uses TRBV12-3 or TRBV12-4 and TRBJ1-2, with D unresolved. This CDR3 is 13 amino acids long. With 2 bases removed from V and 0 bases from J, the gap between germline ends came to 4 bases.

The rearrangement uses TRBV5-1 and TRBJ2-1, with TRBD1 as a possible D gene (5 bases). The V gene lost 1 base and the J gene lost 6 bases, with 8 bases spanning the gap. This CDR3 region has 13 residues. CDR1 is SGHRS, CDR2 YFSETQ, per germline. This CDR3 reads CASSLWQGNEQFF. The CDR3 nucleotides are TGCGCCAGCAGCTTGTGGCAGGGCAATGAGCAGTTCTTC.